The present entry profiles one T cell receptor beta chain with its context. The specificity of this receptor is unknown. Base qualities were left out, and no much larger clone turns up one base away. TCRbeta CDR3 regions were amplified from genomic DNA using the immunoSEQ Assay, a bias-controlled multiplex PCR. Under the source paper's analysis protocol: The number of nucleated cells in each sample was estimated by amplification of reference gene primers within the assay. To quantify the absolute abundance of each unique TCRbeta CDR3 rearrangement, sequence reads were collapsed and filtered. For each sample, productive Simpson clonality was calculated by taking the square root of Simpson's diversity index across productive rearrangements. TCRdb mirrors the immuneACCESS table, restricted to in-frame sequences. Some clones are absent from its copies; in checked studies, under half trace to an unresolved V gene, and the reason for the others is unknown. V and J calls and clone size come straight from that table; D and trimming were deduced from the DNA. The sample yields about 260,000 clones; about 83% were counted once. Together, the top ten hold 2% to 2.5% of the sample.

Reading from cysteine to phenylalanine, the CDR3 counts 15 amino acids. CDR3 DNA is the only sequence kept; it has 45 bases, read in frame from the first base. From a lookup of the germline V gene, CDR1 and CDR2 are ENHRY and SYGVKD. V has 7 bases trimmed and J has 5 bases trimmed; junction bases matching no gene number 9. This sample was taken from a study of blood T cell repertoires in COVID-19 (dated by TCRdb to about 2020). About the investigation overall: Samples covering the acute and convalescent phases of COVID-19 were provided by collaborators in the United States, Italy and Spain. The material from the prospective study consisted of cDNA or gDNA derived from T cells, B-cell-depleted T cells, or PBMCs. The dataset comprised deeply sampled blood TCRbeta repertoires from subjects exposed to, actively infected with, or recovered from COVID-19. The repertoires were made available in a free public database intended to serve as a resource for research on the immune response to SARS-CoV-2. Samples were obtained from the ongoing ImmuneRACE study (first 160 participants) and from over 1,000 subjects provided by 6 global collaborators. A de-identified subject ID, COVID-19 status, age in years and sex were almost always included in the sample metadata. Where HLA class I and class II types were available, the types were taken from metadata supplied by the sample provider, not from assay-based typing.

Enrolling through a virtual design, the prospective study's participants ranged in age from about 18 to 100 years and lived across about two dozen United States geographic areas. In the prospective study, participants were assigned to cohorts based on the clinical history participants reported in a screening survey and a study questionnaire. Recovered participants in ImmuneRACE Cohort 3 were defined as having two consecutive negative NP/OP PCR tests, clearance from a healthcare professional, or resolution of symptoms. In the prospective study, whole blood, serum and a nasopharyngeal or oropharyngeal swab were collected from each participant by mobile phlebotomists. Over an approximately 2-month period, participants in the prospective study had the option of providing additional blood draws and questionnaires. Prospective study blood samples were shipped either frozen or at room temperature before DNA extraction.

The paper as a whole reports these results and caveats: Clinical and demographic metadata were provided uncurated, with the amount varying by source and participant.

The sequence was obtained from a woman in her forties or fifties who had recovered from COVID-19. The chain was built from TRBV10-3 and TRBJ1-5; 9 bases in between match TRBD1. Specimen: PBMCs or T cells enriched from blood (not recorded which). The CDR3 region has the sequence CAIKAGTGYDQPQHF. DNA sequence: TGTGCCATCAAAGCCGGGACAGGGTACGATCAGCCCCAGCATTTT.